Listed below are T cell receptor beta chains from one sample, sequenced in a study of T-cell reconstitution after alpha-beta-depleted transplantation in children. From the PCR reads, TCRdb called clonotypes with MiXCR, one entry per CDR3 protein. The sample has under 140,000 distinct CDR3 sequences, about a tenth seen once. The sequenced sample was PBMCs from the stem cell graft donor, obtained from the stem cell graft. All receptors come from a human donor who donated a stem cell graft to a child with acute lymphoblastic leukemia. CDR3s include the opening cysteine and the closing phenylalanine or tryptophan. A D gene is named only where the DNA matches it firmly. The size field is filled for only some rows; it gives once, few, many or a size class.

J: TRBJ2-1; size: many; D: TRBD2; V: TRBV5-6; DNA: TGTGCCAGCAGCCTACTAGCGGGAGAAGAGCAGTTCTTC; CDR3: CASSLLAGEEQFF
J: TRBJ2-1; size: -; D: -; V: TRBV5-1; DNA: TGCGCCAGCAGCCCGACAGGGACTAACTATGAGCAGTTCTTC; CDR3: CASSPTGTNYEQFF
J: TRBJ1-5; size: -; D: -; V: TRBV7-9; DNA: TGTGCCAGCAGCTTGGACACTCGCAATCAGCCCCAGCATTTT; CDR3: CASSLDTRNQPQHF
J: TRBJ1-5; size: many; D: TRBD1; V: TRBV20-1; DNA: TGCAGTGCTAGGATGCCGGGACAGGGATATCAGCCCCAGCATTTT; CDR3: CSARMPGQGYQPQHF
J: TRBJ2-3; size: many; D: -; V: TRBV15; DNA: TGTGCCACCAGCAGAGTTGGGGGGGGGCGCACAGATACGCAGTATTTT; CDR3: CATSRVGGGRTDTQYF
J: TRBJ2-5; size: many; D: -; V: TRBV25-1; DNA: TGTGCCAGCAGTGGCCTCCAAGGGGGGACTGAGGAGACCCAGTACTTC; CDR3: CASSGLQGGTEETQYF
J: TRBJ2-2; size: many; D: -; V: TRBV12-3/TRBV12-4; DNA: TGTGCCAGCAGACCCCCAAGCGGCAAACCAACCGGGGAGCTGTTTTTT; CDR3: CASRPPSGKPTGELFF
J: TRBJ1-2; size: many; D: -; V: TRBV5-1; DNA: TGCGCCAGCAGCTTGGAGCAGCAAAGGCCTATCGGCTACACCTTC; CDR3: CASSLEQQRPIGYTF
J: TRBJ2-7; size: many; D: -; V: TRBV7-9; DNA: TGTGCCAGCAGCCCCGGCGGCGGGGAAACCTACGAGCAGTACTTC; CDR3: CASSPGGGETYEQYF
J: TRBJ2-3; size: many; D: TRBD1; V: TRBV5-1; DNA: TGCGCCAGCAGCCACGGGACAGGGGGCACAGATACGCAGTATTTT; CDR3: CASSHGTGGTDTQYF
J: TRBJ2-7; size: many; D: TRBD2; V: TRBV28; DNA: TGTGCCAGCAGTAGAACTAGCGGGGGTGCCTACGAGCAGTACTTC; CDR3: CASSRTSGGAYEQYF
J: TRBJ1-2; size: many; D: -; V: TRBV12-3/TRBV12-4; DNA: TGTGCCAGCAGTTTATTTCGGCCAGGGGATAACTATGGCTACACCTTC; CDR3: CASSLFRPGDNYGYTF
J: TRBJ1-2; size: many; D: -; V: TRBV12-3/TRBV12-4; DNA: TGTGCCAGCAGTTCCGACAGCTATCCTAGCTATGGCTACACCTTC; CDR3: CASSSDSYPSYGYTF
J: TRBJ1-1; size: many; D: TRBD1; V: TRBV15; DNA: TGTGCCACCAGCACACCCCTGACAGGGCGGGTTAGCACTGAAGCTTTCTTT; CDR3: CATSTPLTGRVSTEAFF
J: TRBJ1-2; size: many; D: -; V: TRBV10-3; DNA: TGTGCCATCAGACCTTCCGCGGAGAACTATGGCTACACCTTC; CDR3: CAIRPSAENYGYTF
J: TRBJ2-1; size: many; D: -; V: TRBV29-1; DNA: TGCAGCGGGGGCGAGCTCTACAATGAGCAGTTCTTC; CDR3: CSGGELYNEQFF
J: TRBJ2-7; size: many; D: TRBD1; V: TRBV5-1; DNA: TGCGCCAGCAGCTCCACAGGGGGCCTTACGGGCGAGCAGTACTTC; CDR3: CASSSTGGLTGEQYF
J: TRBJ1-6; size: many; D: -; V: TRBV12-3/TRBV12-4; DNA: TGTGCCAGCAATCAGGGTTATAATTCACCCCTCCACTTT; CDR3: CASNQGYNSPLHF
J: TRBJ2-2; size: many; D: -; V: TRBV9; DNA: TGTGCCAGCAGGACGGGGGATTTGGACACCGGGGAGCTGTTTTTT; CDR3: CASRTGDLDTGELFF
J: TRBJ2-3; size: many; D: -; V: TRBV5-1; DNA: TGCGCCAGCAGCTTGGAGAATCCCACAGATACGCAGTATTTT; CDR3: CASSLENPTDTQYF
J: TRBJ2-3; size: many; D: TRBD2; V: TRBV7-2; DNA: TGTGCCAGCAGCCAGCTAGCGGGAGGAGGAGATACGCAGTATTTT; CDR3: CASSQLAGGGDTQYF
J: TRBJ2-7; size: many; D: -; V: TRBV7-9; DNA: TGTGCCAGCAGCTCGGCAGGTGGCAACGAGCAGTACTTC; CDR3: CASSSAGGNEQYF
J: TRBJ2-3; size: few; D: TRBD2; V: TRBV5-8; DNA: TGTGCCAGCAGCCCTGGGCTAGCGGGAGGGACCACAGATACGCAGTATTTT; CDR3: CASSPGLAGGTTDTQYF
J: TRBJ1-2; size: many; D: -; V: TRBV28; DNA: TGTGCCAGCGTACAGGCCTCGGGCTCCTACACCTTC; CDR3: CASVQASGSYTF
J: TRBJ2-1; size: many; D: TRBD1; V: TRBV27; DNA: TGTGCCAGCAATACGGGGACAGGAGCCTACAATGAGCAGTTCTTC; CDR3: CASNTGTGAYNEQFF
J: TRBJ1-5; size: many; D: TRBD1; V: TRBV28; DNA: TGTGCCAGCAGTCTGGACAGGGGGCTCAGTCAGCCCCAGCATTTT; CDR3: CASSLDRGLSQPQHF
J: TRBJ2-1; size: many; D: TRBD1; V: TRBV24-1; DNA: TGTGCCACCAGTGAGGGAGGGACAGGGAAGGGCAATGAGCAGTTCTTC; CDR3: CATSEGGTGKGNEQFF
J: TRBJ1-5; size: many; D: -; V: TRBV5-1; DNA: TGCGCCAGCAGCGAGAGGACAGGCAATCAGCCCCAGCATTTT; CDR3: CASSERTGNQPQHF
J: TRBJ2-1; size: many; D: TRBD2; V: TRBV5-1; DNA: TGCGCCAGCAGCTTCACTAGCGGGGGGTATGAGCAGTTCTTC; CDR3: CASSFTSGGYEQFF